This T cell receptor (beta chain) stems from a study of blood T cell repertoires in COVID-19. Study-wide context: T cells, B-cell-depleted T cells, or PBMCs supplied cDNA or gDNA.

TCRdb keeps only in-frame clones here, not all; method: immunoSEQ multiplex PCR. The sample records about 75,000 clones, about 74% being singletons. Looked up from germline, CDR1 is SGDLS and CDR2 is YYNGEE. The CDR3 runs to 15 residues. V gave up 0 bases and J gave up 2 bases; unmatched junction bases: 3. The sequencing input was peripheral blood. The chain carries TRBV9 and TRBJ2-7, with 9 bases fitting TRBD2. The TCR was taken from a human donor with acute or convalescent COVID-19. The donor label of this sample is uncertain. The CDR3 is CASSVGPSGTYEQYF. CDR3 DNA: TGTGCCAGCAGCGTAGGCCCTAGCGGGACCTACGAGCAGTACTTC.